This TCR beta chain stems from a study of blood T cells in healthy people across ages. A J-beta primer mix and a sample-barcoded 5' primer were used in a second PCR of about 7 to 12 cycles. Every single cDNA molecule received a tag from a template-switch adaptor with 12 random nucleotides. A minimum of 2.5 million CDR3-containing paired-end reads was obtained for each sample. TCRdb independently ran MiXCR on the 5' RACE reads; one entry per CDR3 protein. The table has approximately 1,000,000 distinct CDR3 sequences, 35% to 45% seen once. Germline CDR1 and CDR2: LGHNA and YSLEER. The CDR3 has 15 amino acids. The V gene lost 2 bases and the J gene lost 7 bases, with 18 bases spanning the gap. Investigators took around 10 milliliters of peripheral blood from every donor.

Sequencing used blood. This chain uses TRBV4-3 with TRBJ2-7; D not certain. The source is a young man in good health. The CDR3 nucleotides are TGCGCCAGCAGCCAACCCGGAGTGACGGGCATTGAGCAGTACTTC. Translating gives CASSQPGVTGIEQYF.